This T cell receptor beta chain was recorded in a study of regulatory T cells in long-lasting Graves disease. As for time point: newly diagnosed GD, antithyroid drugs for less than 3 months. TCR sequences were obtained from RNA taken from PBMCs. Arm-PCR of CDR3 regions with iRepertoire HTBI primers generated TCR beta libraries. A single record per CDR3 protein comes from TCRdb applying MiXCR to the multiplex PCR reads. Of a few hundred thousand distinct CDR3 sequences in the sample, around 11% were seen once. Trimming cost V 5 bases and J 1 base, with 22 bases left between them. The CDR3 spans 18 residues. The germline V gene has CDR1 MNHEY and CDR2 SMNVEV (reference sequence). Points on this clonotype: Antigen specificity is unknown.

Whole-study results and caveats: Gene preferences differed: TRBV28, TRBJ1-2, TRBJ2-5 in persistent cases. Results may be inaccurate due to the small sample size.

This same sample was also taken into another study, of T cells in Graves' hyperthyroidism and ophthalmopathy. That work states: The hyperthyroidism patients had all been newly diagnosed, and their disease duration was under 2 months. Their ages ranged from 18 to 65 years. Criteria for exclusion of patients were uncontrolled infection, other autoimmune disease, pregnancy or lactation.

The sequence was collected from a woman aged 18 to 35 with Graves disease. Sequenced material: peripheral blood mononuclear cells (PBMCs), taken at new diagnosis, from a patient treated with antithyroid drugs. The chain couples TRBV27 to TRBJ2-3; D is undetermined. CDR3: CASSTQIRQTLGTDTQYF. The CDR3 nucleotides are TGTGCCAGCAGTACCCAGATCCGGCAGACTCTAGGCACAGATACGCAGTATTTT.